The 4 T cell receptor beta chains presented below share a single source sample, sequenced in a study of blood T cell repertoires in COVID-19. The table came from immunoSEQ multiplex PCR; TCRdb's copy has only in-frame clones and leaves some out. This sample has 25,000 or so clones, with 90% to 95% found just once. The sequenced material came from peripheral blood. All receptors derive from a human donor with active COVID-19. The donor label of this sample is uncertain.

The chain combines TRBV5-6 with TRBJ2-5, with a weak D call TRBD1 (6 bases). Between the trimmed V and J ends, which lost 0 bases and 4 bases, there was a span of 13 bases. The CDR3 contains 15 residues. Germline CDR1 and CDR2: SGHDT and YYEEEE. Here the CDR3 DNA reads TGTGCCAGCAGCTTGGACCAGGGGTTAGGAGAGACCCAGTACTTC. It encodes CASSLDQGLGETQYF.

The V call is TRBV5-6, the J call TRBJ2-5, with 9 bases aligning to TRBD1. V shed 4 bases and J 3 bases; nucleotides not matched to a gene: 10. The CDR3 is 16 residues long. Germline V gene lookup returns CDR1 SGHDT and CDR2 YYEEEE. In nucleotides, the CDR3 is TGTGCCAGCAGCAAAGGGACAGGGAGGAATGAAGAGACCCAGTACTTC. This codes for CASSKGTGRNEETQYF.

This chain links TRBV5-6 with TRBJ1-2; D call uncertain. CDR1 is SGHDT and CDR2 is YYEEEE in the germline V gene. This CDR3 is built from 17 residues. Trimming took 0 bases from V and 3 from J, leaving 18 bases between them. This CDR3 is CASSLGTSRGRDYGYTF. In DNA, the CDR3 is TGTGCCAGCAGCTTGGGGACTTCGCGGGGTAGGGACTATGGCTACACCTTC.

The chain recombines TRBV12-3 or TRBV12-4 with TRBJ1-5, with D unclear. There are 13 residues in the CDR3. The germline V and J ends were trimmed by 5 bases and 2 bases, with 7 bases remaining between them. This CDR3 reads CASSRGGNQPQHF. The CDR3 bases are TGTGCCAGCAGTCGAGGCGGCAATCAGCCCCAGCATTTT.